A few counts support the clone carrying this T cell receptor (beta chain). CDR1 is SGHAT and CDR2 is FQNNGV in the germline V gene. Trimming removed 5 bases at V and 8 bases at J, with 7 bases between. CDR3 length equals 11 residues. TCRdb called the RT-PCR reads again in MiXCR, with one record for every CDR3 protein. There are about 700,000 distinct CDR3 sequences in the sample; around 14% occur only once, and 3.6% lies in the top ten. Sample: memory CD4+ T cells from blood. The source of this sequence is a female donor in good health, serving as a healthy control. V usage is TRBV11-2 and J usage is TRBJ2-1, with D hard to call. In DNA form, the CDR3 reads TGTGCCAGCAGCGCCCGCTATGAGCAGTTCTTC. Protein sequence: CASSARYEQFF.